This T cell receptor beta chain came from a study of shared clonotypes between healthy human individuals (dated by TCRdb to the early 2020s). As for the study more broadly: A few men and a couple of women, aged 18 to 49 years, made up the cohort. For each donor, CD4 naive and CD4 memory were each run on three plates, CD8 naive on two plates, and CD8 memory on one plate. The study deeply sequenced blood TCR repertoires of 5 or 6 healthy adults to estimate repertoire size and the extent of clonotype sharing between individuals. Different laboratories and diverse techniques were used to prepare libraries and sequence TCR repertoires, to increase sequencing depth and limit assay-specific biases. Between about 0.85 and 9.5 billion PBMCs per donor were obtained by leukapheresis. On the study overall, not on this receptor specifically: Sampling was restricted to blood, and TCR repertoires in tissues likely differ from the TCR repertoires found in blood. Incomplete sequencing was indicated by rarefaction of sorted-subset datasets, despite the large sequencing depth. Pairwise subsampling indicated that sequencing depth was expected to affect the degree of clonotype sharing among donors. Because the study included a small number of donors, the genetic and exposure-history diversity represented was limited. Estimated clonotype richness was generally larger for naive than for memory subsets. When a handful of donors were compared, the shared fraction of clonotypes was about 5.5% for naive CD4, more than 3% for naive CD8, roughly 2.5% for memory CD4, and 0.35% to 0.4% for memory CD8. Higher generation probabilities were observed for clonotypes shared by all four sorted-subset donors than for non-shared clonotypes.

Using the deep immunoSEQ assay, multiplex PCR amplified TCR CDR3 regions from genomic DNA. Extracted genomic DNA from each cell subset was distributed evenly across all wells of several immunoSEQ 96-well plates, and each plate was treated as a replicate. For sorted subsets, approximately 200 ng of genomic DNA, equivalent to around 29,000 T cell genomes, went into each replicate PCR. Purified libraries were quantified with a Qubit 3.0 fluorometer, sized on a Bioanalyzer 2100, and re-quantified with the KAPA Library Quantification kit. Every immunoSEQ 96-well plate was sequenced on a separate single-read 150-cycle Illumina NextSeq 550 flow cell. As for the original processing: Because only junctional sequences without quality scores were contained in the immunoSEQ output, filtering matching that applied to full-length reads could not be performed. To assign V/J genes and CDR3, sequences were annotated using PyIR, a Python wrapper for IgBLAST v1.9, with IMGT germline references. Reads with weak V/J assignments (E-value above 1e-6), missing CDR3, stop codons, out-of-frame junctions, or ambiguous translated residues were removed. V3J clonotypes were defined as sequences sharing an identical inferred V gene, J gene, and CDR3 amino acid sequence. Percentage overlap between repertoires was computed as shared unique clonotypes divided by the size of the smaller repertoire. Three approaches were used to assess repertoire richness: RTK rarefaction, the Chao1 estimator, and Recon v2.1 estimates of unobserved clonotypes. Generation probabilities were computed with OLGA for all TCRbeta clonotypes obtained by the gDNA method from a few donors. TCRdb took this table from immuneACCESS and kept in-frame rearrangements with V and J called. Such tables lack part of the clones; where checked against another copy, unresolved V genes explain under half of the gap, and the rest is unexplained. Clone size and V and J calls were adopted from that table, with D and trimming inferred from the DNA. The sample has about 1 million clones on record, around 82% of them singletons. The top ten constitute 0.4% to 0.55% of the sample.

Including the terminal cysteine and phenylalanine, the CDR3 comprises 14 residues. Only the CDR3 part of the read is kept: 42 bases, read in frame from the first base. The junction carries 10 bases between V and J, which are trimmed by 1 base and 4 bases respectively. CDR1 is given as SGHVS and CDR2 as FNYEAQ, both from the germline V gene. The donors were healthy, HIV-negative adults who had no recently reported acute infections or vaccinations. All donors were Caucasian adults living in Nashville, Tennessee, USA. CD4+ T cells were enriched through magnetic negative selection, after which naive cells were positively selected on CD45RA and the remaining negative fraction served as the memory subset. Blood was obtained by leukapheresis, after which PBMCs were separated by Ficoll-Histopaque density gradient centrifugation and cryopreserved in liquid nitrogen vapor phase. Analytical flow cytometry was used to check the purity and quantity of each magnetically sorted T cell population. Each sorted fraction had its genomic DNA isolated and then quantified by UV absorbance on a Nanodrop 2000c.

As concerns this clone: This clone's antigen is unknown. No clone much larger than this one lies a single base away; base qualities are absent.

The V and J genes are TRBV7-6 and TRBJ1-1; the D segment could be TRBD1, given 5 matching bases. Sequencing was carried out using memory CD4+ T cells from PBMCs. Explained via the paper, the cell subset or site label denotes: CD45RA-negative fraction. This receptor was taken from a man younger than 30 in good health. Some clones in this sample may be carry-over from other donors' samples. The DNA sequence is TGTGCCAGCAGCTTAGGGGGGGGAGTCACTGAAGCTTTCTTT. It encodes CASSLGGGVTEAFF.